These 2 T cell receptor beta chains came from one sample sequenced in a study of CD8 T cells in Susac syndrome (dated by TCRdb to about 2019). Library preparation used the immunoSEQ multiplex PCR assay. RNA was extracted with the RNeasy kit and roughly 0.45 to 1 ug was reverse transcribed using random hexamers. TCRdb cleaned the public reads at Q25 with fastp, built clones with MiXCR and kept in-frame beta chains. Identical CDR3 proteins give one entry, which carries the most common genes and DNA. This sample comprises around 130,000 distinct CDR3 sequences, roughly 94% of them detected only once. 0.095% to 0.15% of the sample lies in the top ten. The sequencing input was CD4+ T cells from PBMCs. The receptors were sampled from a human donor with multiple sclerosis.

The genes are TRBV5-1 and TRBJ2-5; weak D call: TRBD2 (5 bases). Trimming removed 4 bases at V and 1 base at J, with 14 bases between. Germline assignment: CDR1 SGHRS and CDR2 YFSETQ. This CDR3 is built from 15 residues. CDR3 coding DNA: TGCGCCAGCAGCCCCGGGGTCGACACCCAAGAGACCCAGTACTTC. Protein sequence: CASSPGVDTQETQYF.

The chain links TRBV12-3 or TRBV12-4 to TRBJ1-6; tentative D call: TRBD1 (6 bases). CDR3 length: 14 residues. The ends were cut back, 7 bases at V and 7 bases at J, with 14 bases in the middle. CDR3 nucleotide sequence: TGTGCCAGCAATTCAGGGGCGGGGAATTCACCCCTCCACTTT. It is translated as CASNSGAGNSPLHF.